The T cell receptor (beta chain) described here comes from a study of tissue T cells after allogeneic stem cell transplantation. Overall study findings and caveats: Across patients, clones rarely overlapped, yet motif clusters were shared tissue-specifically.

Comments on this clone: Its specificity is not known. Gene names and germline refer to mouse. Sequencing ends 1 residue short of the CDR3 end; the germline J gene provides the rest.

Generated by immunoSEQ multiplex PCR, the TCRdb table keeps only in-frame clones and is missing some. Of more than 45,000 clones detected, approximately 73% appear once; the ten largest clones hold roughly 0.7%. Trimming took off 0 bases at V and 0 bases at J, with 11 bases between the two ends. The CDR3 has 16 amino acids. Per germline, CDR1 FNHDT and CDR2 SITEND (reference sequence). The chain carries TRBV19 and TRBJ2-3; D perhaps matches TRBD2 (7 bases). This receptor was identified in a pool of C57BL/6 mice in good health. Input material: sorted cells pooled from one or two spleens. Incomplete CDR3 DNA: TGTGCCAGCAGTATAGGGCTGGGGGCTAGTGCAGAAACGCTGTAT. As protein: CASSIGLGASAETLY. The full CDR3 protein reads CASSIGLGASAETLYF.